A single sample is the source of the 17 T cell receptor beta chains below, sequenced in a study of T-cell memory formation after mild COVID-19 (dated by TCRdb to the early 2020s). Library method: 5' RACE. Sequenced using an Illumina NovaSeq 6000. TCRdb applied fastp at Q25 and MiXCR to the public reads, then kept only in-frame beta chains. Rows merge per CDR3 protein into single entries with the most common DNA and genes. Across this sample there are roughly 120,000 distinct CDR3 sequences, with approximately 15% seen only once. Of the sample, approximately 14% is held by the ten largest clones. The sample was PBMCs or a T cell subset sorted from them (not recorded which). The source is an adult woman who had mild COVID-19 (a few samples of this study predate the infection). The sample titles of this study are shuffled in the database, so cell type and time point are left out; the donor was told from shared clones.

This clonotype was counted a few times. The chain uses TRBV12-3 or TRBV12-4 and TRBJ2-7; D possibly uses TRBD1 or TRBD2 (6 bases each). The ends were cut back, 2 bases at V and 2 bases at J, with 13 bases in the middle. The CDR3 runs to 15 residues. The CDR3, as DNA: TGTGCCAGCAGTTTATTGGGGGGCGCACCCTACGAGCAGTACTTC. Amino acid sequence: CASSLLGGAPYEQYF.

V gene TRBV7-8 combines with J gene TRBJ2-3; TRBD2 aligns across 10 bases. The CDR3 covers 15 residues. V trimming: 3 bases; J trimming: 3 bases; junction bases outside the gene matches: 3. Germline assignment: CDR1 SGHVS and CDR2 FQNEAQ. CDR3 nucleotide sequence: TGTGCCAGCAGCTTGACTAGCGGGCGAACAGATACGCAGTATTTT. It is translated as CASSLTSGRTDTQYF.

There are a few counts of this clonotype. The chain carries TRBV12-3 or TRBV12-4 and TRBJ2-2; the match to TRBD1 covers 9 bases. The CDR3 runs 14 residues. J lost 4 bases, V lost 6 bases, and 3 bases had no gene match. CDR3: CASRGQGGTGELFF. Written as DNA, the CDR3 is TGTGCCAGCAGGGGACAGGGAGGCACCGGGGAGCTGTTTTTT.

This clonotype has only a few counts. The chain employs TRBV20-1 and TRBJ2-3; 10 bases agree with TRBD2. The CDR3 covers 17 residues. Trimming at V came to 2 bases and at J to 4 bases, leaving 12 bases not matched to a gene. Looked up from germline, CDR1 is DFQATT and CDR2 is SNEGSKA (reference sequence). The CDR3 DNA reads TGCAGTGCTAGACCAGTGGTAGCGGGAGGTCGGCCAGATACGCAGTATTTT. Encoded protein: CSARPVVAGGRPDTQYF.

This clonotype has more than one count but fewer than ten. This chain's CDR3 is CASSFGPVNNEQFF. The CDR3, as DNA: TGTGCCAGCAGCTTCGGACCCGTAAACAATGAGCAGTTCTTC. The rearrangement joins TRBV11-3 to TRBJ2-1; D not certain. CDR1 is SGHNT, CDR2 YENEEA, per germline. This CDR3 comprises 14 residues. With 3 bases removed from V and 5 bases from J, the gap between germline ends came to 11 bases.

By its share, this clonotype is medium-sized (0.01 to 0.1%). The V and J genes are TRBV6-5 and TRBJ2-5; TRBD1 agrees at 7 bases. Germline V gene sequence: CDR1 MNHEY, CDR2 SVGAGI. The CDR3 length is 16 residues. The ends lost 6 bases at V and 0 bases at J; junction bases unmatched: 10. Here the CDR3 reads CASSPGTDIYQETQYF. The CDR3 DNA reads as TGTGCCAGCAGCCCCGGGACAGACATCTACCAAGAGACCCAGTACTTC.

This chain connects TRBV5-6 to TRBJ2-5; 10 bases are a match to TRBD2. Germline V lookup: CDR1 SGHDT, CDR2 YYEEEE. Trimming at V came to 0 bases and at J to 3 bases, leaving 2 bases not matched to a gene. There are 15 residues in the CDR3. This chain's CDR3 is CASSLDLAGEETQYF. In DNA, the CDR3 is TGTGCCAGCAGCTTGGATCTAGCGGGGGAAGAGACCCAGTACTTC.

This chain joins TRBV6-6 and TRBJ1-1; 9 bases align to TRBD1. Per germline, CDR1 MNHNY and CDR2 SVGAGI (reference sequence). The CDR3 covers 13 residues. V trimming: 5 bases; J trimming: 12 bases; junction bases outside the gene matches: 10. The CDR3 region has the DNA TGTGCCAGCAGTACGCGGACAGGGGAGGGCACTTTCTTT. Protein: CASSTRTGEGTFF.

This clonotype showed up just a few times. The rearrangement links TRBV7-8 to TRBJ2-1, with unresolved D. The V and J ends lost 4 bases and 2 bases respectively, with 15 bases between them. The germline CDR1 and CDR2 sequences are SGHVS and FQNEAQ. The CDR3 length is 16 residues. CDR3 nucleotides: TGTGCCAGCAGCTACCGCGGAACAGTTGCCTACAATGAGCAGTTCTTC. It codes for CASSYRGTVAYNEQFF.

The chain has TRBV20-1 and TRBJ1-2, with 7 positions matching TRBD1. With 3 bases clipped from V and 2 bases from J, the junction kept 6 bases outside the gene matches. This CDR3 spans 14 amino acids. Per germline, CDR1 DFQATT and CDR2 SNEGSKA (reference sequence). The CDR3 sequence is CSASRQGLNYGYTF. In nucleotides, the CDR3 is TGCAGTGCTAGCAGACAGGGACTAAACTATGGCTACACCTTC.

This chain uses TRBV12-3 or TRBV12-4 with TRBJ2-1; the match to TRBD2 covers 7 bases. Unmatched junction bases numbered 7, after V lost 2 bases and J lost 9 bases. This CDR3 is built from 14 residues. CDR3 sequence: CASSLRRLAGEQFF. The DNA of the CDR3 is TGTGCCAGCAGTTTAAGGCGATTAGCGGGTGAGCAGTTCTTC.

This clonotype was seen a handful of times. The chain is built from TRBV10-2 and TRBJ2-2; D not certain. This CDR3 spans 13 amino acids. The V and J ends lost 7 bases and 1 base respectively, with 7 bases between them. The germline CDR1 and CDR2 sequences are WSHSY and SAAADI. CDR3 nucleotide sequence: TGCGCCAGCACACCGCGGAACACCGGGGAGCTGTTTTTT. Its translation is CASTPRNTGELFF.

This clonotype was seen only a few times. The chain uses TRBV3-1 and TRBJ1-3; no definite D call. CDR3 length: 13 amino acids. Germline V gene sequence: CDR1 LGHDT, CDR2 YNNKEL (reference sequence). The V and J ends lost 0 bases and 3 bases respectively, with 3 bases between them. CDR3 residues: CASSQDVGNTIYF. The CDR3 coding sequence is TGTGCCAGCAGCCAAGATGTTGGAAACACCATATATTTT. The whole variable domain, filled in from reference TRBV3-1 and TRBJ1-3, reads DTAVSQTPKYLVTQMGNDKSIKCEQNLGHDTMYWYKQDSKKFLKIMFSYNNKELIINETVPNRFSPKSPDKAHLNLHINSLELGDSAVYFCASSQDVGNTIYFGEGSWLTVV.

Only a few counts were recorded for this clonotype. V and J are TRBV23-1 and TRBJ2-7; no firm D call. TRBV23-1 is annotated as an ORF whose role is uncertain. The CDR3 totals 13 residues. V was pared by 3 bases and J by 3 bases, with 9 bases between. In nucleotides, the CDR3 is TGCGCCAGCAGTCATTTATGCGGCTACGAGCAGTACTTC. Its translation is CASSHLCGYEQYF.

This clonotype has only a few counts. The CDR3 reads CASSSGAREQYF. The CDR3, as DNA: TGTGCCAGCAGTTCAGGGGCAAGGGAGCAGTACTTC. The chain couples TRBV12-3 or TRBV12-4 to TRBJ2-7; possibly TRBD1 for D (6 bases). The V and J ends lost 4 bases and 7 bases respectively, with 11 bases between them. The CDR3 contains 12 residues.

CDR3 loop: CATSPDRQETQYF. In DNA, the CDR3 is TGTGCCACCAGTCCCGACAGGCAAGAGACCCAGTACTTC. J is TRBJ2-5 and V is TRBV24-1; D is possibly TRBD1 (6 bases). Trimming shortened V by 6 bases and J by 2 bases, and 9 bases separated the two germline ends. This CDR3 is 13 amino acids long. The germline CDR1 and CDR2 sequences are KGHDR and SFDVKD.

The gene calls are TRBV18 and TRBJ2-7; no definite D call. V dropped 2 bases and J dropped 6 bases, with 23 bases sitting between them. The germline V gene has CDR1 KGHSH and CDR2 LQKENI. CDR3 size: 17 residues. Written as DNA, the CDR3 is TGTGCCAGCTCACCAAGCGAGCTGGCACTGACCTTAAGCGAGCAGTACTTC. It specifies CASSPSELALTLSEQYF.